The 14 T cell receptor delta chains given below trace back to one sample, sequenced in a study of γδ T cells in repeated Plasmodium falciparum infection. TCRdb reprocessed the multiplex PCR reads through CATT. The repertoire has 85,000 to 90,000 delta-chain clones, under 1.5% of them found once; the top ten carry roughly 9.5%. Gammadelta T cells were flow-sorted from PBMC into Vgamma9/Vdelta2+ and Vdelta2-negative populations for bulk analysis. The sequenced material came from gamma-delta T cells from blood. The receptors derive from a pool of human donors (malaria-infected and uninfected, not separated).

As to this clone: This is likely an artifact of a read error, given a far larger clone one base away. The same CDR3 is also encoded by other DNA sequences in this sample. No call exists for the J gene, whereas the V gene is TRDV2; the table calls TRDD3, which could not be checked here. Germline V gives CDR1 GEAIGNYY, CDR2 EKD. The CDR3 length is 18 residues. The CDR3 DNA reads TGTGCCTGTGACACGGTGGGGGATACGCCCCCTGACACCGATAAGCTCATCTTT. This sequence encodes CACDTVGDTPPDTDKLIF.

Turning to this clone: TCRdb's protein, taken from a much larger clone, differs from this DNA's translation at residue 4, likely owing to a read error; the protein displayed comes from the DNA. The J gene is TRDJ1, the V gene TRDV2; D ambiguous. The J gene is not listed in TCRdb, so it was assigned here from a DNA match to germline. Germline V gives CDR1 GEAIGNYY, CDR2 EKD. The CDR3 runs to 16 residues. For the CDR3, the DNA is TGTGCCTGTAACACAGGCGAAGGACCCACCACCGATAAACTCATCTTT. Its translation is CACNTGEGPTTDKLIF.

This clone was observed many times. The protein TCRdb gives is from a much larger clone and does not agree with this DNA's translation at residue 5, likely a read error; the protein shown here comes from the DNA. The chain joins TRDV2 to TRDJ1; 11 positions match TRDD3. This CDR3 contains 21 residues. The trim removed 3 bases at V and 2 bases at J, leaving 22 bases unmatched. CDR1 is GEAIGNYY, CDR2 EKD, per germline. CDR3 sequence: CACDAVKASPGGYKETDKLIF. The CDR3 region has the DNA TGTGCCTGTGACGCCGTGAAGGCTAGTCCTGGGGGATACAAAGAAACCGATAAACTCATCTTT.

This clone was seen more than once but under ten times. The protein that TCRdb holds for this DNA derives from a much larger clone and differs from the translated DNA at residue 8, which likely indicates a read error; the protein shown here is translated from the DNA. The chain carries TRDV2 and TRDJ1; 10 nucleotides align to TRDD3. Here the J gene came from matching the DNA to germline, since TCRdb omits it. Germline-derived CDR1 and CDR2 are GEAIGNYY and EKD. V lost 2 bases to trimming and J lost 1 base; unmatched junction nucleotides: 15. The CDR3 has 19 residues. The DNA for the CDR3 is TGTGCCTGTGACAACCGTTACCGGGGGATACGTTGGTCCACCGATAAACTCATCTTT. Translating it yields CACDNRYRGIRWSTDKLIF.

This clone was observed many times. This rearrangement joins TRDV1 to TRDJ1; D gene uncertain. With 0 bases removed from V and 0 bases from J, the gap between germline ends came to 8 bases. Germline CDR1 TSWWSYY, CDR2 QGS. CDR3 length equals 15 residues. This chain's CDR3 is CALGELPYNTDKLIF. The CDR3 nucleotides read TGTGCTCTTGGGGAACTCCCATACAACACCGATAAACTCATCTTT.

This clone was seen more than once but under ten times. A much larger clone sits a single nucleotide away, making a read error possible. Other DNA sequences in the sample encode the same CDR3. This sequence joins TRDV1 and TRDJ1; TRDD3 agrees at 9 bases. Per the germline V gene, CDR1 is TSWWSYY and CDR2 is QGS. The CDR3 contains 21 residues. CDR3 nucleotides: TGTGCTCTCGGGGAACGACACCGCGGGGATACGCCGAATGGGTACACCGATAAACTCATCTTT. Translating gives CALGERHRGDTPNGYTDKLIF.

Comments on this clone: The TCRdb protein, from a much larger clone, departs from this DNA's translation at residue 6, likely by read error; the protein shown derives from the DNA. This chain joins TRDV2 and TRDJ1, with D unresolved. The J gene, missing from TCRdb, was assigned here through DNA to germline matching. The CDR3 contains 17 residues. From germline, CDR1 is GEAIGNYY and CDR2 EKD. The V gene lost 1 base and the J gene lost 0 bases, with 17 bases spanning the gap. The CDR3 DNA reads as TGTGCCTGTGACACAGCTGCCCGTCTGGTGTACACCGATAAACTCATCTTT. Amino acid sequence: CACDTAARLVYTDKLIF.

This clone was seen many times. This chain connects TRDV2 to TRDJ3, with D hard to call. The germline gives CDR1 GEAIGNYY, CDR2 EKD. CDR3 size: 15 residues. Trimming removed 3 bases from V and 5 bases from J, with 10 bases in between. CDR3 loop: CACDRIGGDTRQMFF. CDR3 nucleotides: TGTGCCTGTGACCGGATTGGCGGGGACACCCGACAGATGTTTTTC.

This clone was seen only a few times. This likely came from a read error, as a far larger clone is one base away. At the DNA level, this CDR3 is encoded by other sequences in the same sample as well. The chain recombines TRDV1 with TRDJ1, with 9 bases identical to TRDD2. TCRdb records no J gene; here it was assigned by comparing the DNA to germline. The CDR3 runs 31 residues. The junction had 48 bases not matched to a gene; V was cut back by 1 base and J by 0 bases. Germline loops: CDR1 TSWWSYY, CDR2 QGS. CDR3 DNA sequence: TGTGCTCTTGGGGAACATCGGGGCCTCCTTCCTTCCTACCTCCACCCTTACCGCCCCCTTTTGGTGAGGGGGTACACCGATAAACTCATCTTT. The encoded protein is CALGEHRGLLPSYLHPYRPLLVRGYTDKLIF.

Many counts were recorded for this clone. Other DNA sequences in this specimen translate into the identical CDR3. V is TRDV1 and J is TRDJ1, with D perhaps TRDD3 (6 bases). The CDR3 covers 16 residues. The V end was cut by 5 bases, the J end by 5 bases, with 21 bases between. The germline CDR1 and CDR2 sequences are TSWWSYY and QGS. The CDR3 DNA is TGTGCTCTTGGGAAGGGCCTATTGCTGGGGAAGGATAAACTCATCTTT. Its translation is CALGKGLLLGKDKLIF.

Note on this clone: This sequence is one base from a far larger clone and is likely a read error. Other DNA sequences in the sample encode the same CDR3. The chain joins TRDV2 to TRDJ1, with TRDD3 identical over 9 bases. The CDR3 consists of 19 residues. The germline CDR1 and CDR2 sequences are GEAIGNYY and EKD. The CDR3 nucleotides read TGTGCCTGTGACACCCTAGGACTGGGGGAGAACGTTTGGACCGATAAGCTCATCTTT. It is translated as CACDTLGLGENVWTDKLIF.

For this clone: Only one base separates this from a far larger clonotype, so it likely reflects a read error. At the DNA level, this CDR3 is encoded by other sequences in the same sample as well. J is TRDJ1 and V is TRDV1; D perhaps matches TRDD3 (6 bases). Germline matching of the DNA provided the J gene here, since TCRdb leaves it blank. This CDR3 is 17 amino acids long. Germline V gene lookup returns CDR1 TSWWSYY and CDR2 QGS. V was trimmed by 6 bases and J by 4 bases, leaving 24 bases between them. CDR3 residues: CALGNPGLGPGYDKLIF. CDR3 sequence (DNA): TGTGCTCTTGGTAACCCGGGGCTGGGGCCGGGCTACGATAAACTCATCTTT.

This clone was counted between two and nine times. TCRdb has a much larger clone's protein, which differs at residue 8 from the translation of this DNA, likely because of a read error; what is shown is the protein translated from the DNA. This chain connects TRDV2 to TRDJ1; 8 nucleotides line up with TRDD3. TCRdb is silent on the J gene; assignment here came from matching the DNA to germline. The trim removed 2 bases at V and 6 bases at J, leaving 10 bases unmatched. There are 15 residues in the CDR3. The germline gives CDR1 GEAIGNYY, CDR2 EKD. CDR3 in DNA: TGTGCCTGTGACATCTGCGCACCGGGGGATAATAAACTCATCTTT. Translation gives CACDICAPGDNKLIF.

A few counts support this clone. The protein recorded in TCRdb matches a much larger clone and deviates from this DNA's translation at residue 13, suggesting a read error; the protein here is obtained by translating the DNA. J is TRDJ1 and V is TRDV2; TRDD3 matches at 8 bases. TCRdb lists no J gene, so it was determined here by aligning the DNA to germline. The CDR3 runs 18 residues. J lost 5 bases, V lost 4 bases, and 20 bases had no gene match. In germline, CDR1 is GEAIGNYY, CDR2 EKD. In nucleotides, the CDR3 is TGTGCCTGTGAAGGGATACGCGAAGGGAAAGCATCCTCAGATAAACTCATCTTT. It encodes CACEGIREGKASSDKLIF.